This TCR beta chain is drawn from a study of blood T cell repertoires in COVID-19. Measured with immunoSEQ multiplex PCR; TCRdb has only the in-frame clones, and not every one. The profile shows roughly 120,000 clones, nearly 80% of them singletons. The germline V gene encodes CDR1 LGHNA and CDR2 YSLEER. With 1 base removed from V and 8 bases from J, the gap between germline ends came to 11 bases. The CDR3 contains 13 residues. The source is a woman at least 80 years old with active or convalescent COVID-19. The sequencing sample was made of peripheral blood. This chain connects TRBV4-3 to TRBJ1-2; D unresolved. In nucleotides, the CDR3 is TGCGCCAGCAGCCAAGTGAGGCAGTCGGGCTACACCTTC. Translated, it gives CASSQVRQSGYTF.